Listed here are 8 T cell receptor beta chains from one sample, sequenced in a study of T-cell reconstitution after alpha-beta-depleted transplantation in children. The TCRbeta library was prepared with unique molecular identifiers. TCRdb itself ran the PCR reads through MiXCR, one entry per CDR3 protein. The sample includes over 300,000 distinct CDR3 sequences, around 10% of them seen just once. The starting material was PBMCs from the stem cell graft donor, obtained from the stem cell graft. The receptors were gathered from a human donor who donated a stem cell graft to a child with acute lymphoblastic leukemia.

This chain links TRBV27 with TRBJ2-1, with 8 bases lining up with TRBD2. The CDR3 has 15 amino acids. Germline assignment: CDR1 MNHEY and CDR2 SMNVEV (reference sequence). Germline trimming cut 5 bases from V and 8 bases from J; bases unmatched to any gene: 11. In DNA form, the CDR3 reads TGTGCCAGCAGTCCACAGAGCGGGAGTGGTCATGAGCAGTTCTTC. It is translated as CASSPQSGSGHEQFF.

The V and J genes are TRBV12-3 or TRBV12-4 and TRBJ1-5; 8 bases are shared with TRBD1. The CDR3 totals 15 residues. J was trimmed by 3 bases and V by 5 bases; bases with no gene match: 6. In nucleotides, the CDR3 is TGTGCCAGCAGTCGACAGGGGACTTCCAATCAGCCCCAGCATTTT. This translates into CASSRQGTSNQPQHF.

This clonotype came up a few times. The rearrangement uses TRBV4-3 and TRBJ2-4, with 7 bases aligning to TRBD1. CDR3 length: 17 residues. Trimming took 4 bases from V and 3 from J; bases not matched to a gene: 12. CDR1 is LGHNA, CDR2 YSLEER, per germline. The CDR3 spells CASSPETPQGDKNIQYF. CDR3 coding DNA: TGCGCCAGCAGCCCGGAAACCCCCCAGGGGGACAAAAACATTCAGTACTTC.

The gene calls are TRBV5-1 and TRBJ2-5; no clear D. Germline V gene lookup returns CDR1 SGHRS and CDR2 YFSETQ. CDR3 length: 14 residues. Trimming cost V 0 bases and J 3 bases, with 9 bases left between them. CDR3 loop: CASSLAEREETQYF. CDR3 bases: TGCGCCAGCAGCTTGGCGGAACGGGAAGAGACCCAGTACTTC.

The chain is built from TRBV10-1 and TRBJ2-5; TRBD1 might be the D (5 bases). In germline, CDR1 is WNHNN, CDR2 SYGVQD (reference sequence). The V and J ends lost 2 bases and 1 base respectively, with 8 bases between them. The CDR3 spans 14 residues. Written as DNA, the CDR3 is TGCGCCAGCAGTGAGGGGGCAGCCCAAGAGACCCAGTACTTC. Translated, it gives CASSEGAAQETQYF.

This rearrangement joins TRBV24-1 to TRBJ1-5, with 8 bases lining up with TRBD1. The germline gives CDR1 KGHDR, CDR2 SFDVKD. The V gene end was trimmed by 3 bases and the J gene end by 4 bases; junction bases not matched to a gene: 7. This CDR3 region has 16 residues. The CDR3 loop reads CATSDPGTGFNQPQHF. The DNA for the CDR3 is TGTGCCACCAGTGATCCCGGGACAGGCTTTAATCAGCCCCAGCATTTT.

J is TRBJ1-5 and V is TRBV20-1; D is possibly TRBD1 (6 bases). This CDR3 has 15 residues. Per the germline V gene, CDR1 is DFQATT and CDR2 is SNEGSKA (reference sequence). Trimming removed 0 bases from V and 3 bases from J, with 12 bases in between. CDR3: CSARDPQGANQPQHF. CDR3 in DNA: TGCAGTGCTAGAGACCCACAGGGAGCCAATCAGCCCCAGCATTTT.

This clonotype was seen a handful of times. V usage is TRBV12-3 or TRBV12-4 and J usage is TRBJ1-5; no clear D gene. The CDR3 consists of 15 residues. V was trimmed by 1 base and J by 2 bases, leaving 9 bases between them. The CDR3 nucleotides are TGTGCCAGCAGTTTAGTGGGCAGAGGCAATCAGCCCCAGCATTTT. It encodes CASSLVGRGNQPQHF.